This TCR beta chain is from a study of blood T cell repertoires in COVID-19. Study context: Spain, Italy and the United States supplied samples that represented acute and convalescent COVID-19.

Seattle-derived patients entered the study during active infection and were followed longitudinally. Trimming at V came to 5 bases and at J to 0 bases, leaving 6 bases not matched to a gene. This CDR3 spans 15 amino acids. Germline V gene sequence: CDR1 MDHEN, CDR2 SYDVKM. In the original processing: Amplification with reference gene primers provided the estimates of nucleated cell counts. Data came from immunoSEQ multiplex PCR; TCRdb stores just in-frame clones and leaves some out. Clonal size and the V and J genes are those of that table, whereas D and trimming came from the DNA. The sample has about 190,000 clones, about 81% seen once.

Sequencing was done on a sample of peripheral blood. This receptor was taken from a woman of 80 years or more with COVID-19, enrolled during active disease. The chain carries TRBV28 and TRBJ2-5, with 7 positions matching TRBD1. The CDR3: CASSPDRANQETQYF. The DNA for the CDR3 is TGTGCCAGCAGTCCCGACAGGGCCAACCAAGAGACCCAGTACTTC. Based on the CDR3 plus reference TRBV28 and TRBJ2-5, the full variable domain is DVKVTQSSRYLVKRTGEKVFLECVQDMDHENMFWYRQDPGLGLRLIYFSYDVKMKEKGDIPEGYSVSREKKERFSLILESASTNQTSMYLCASSPDRANQETQYFGPGTRLLVL.